This TCR beta chain was found in a study of T cell responses to AZD1222 COVID-19 vaccine. For the study at large: Pooling was applied to second doses at about 4 or about 12 weeks.

Profiling relied on immunoSEQ multiplex PCR, and the TCRdb table lists in-frame clones only, not all of them. The profile shows 120,000 to 150,000 clones, about 90% of them singletons. Study-wide results and caveats: The repertoires were collected only after the peak T cell response. Donors were chiefly white British, with a greater number of females, and clonal diversity was perhaps underestimated. Of the AZD1222 recipients, only 6 or 7 were seropositive at baseline.

CDR3 length: 12 residues. V was pared by 4 bases and J by 0 bases, with 4 bases between. Germline V CDR1 and CDR2: GTSNPN, SVGIG (reference sequence). Concerning this clone: As yet, its antigen is unknown.

The chain uses TRBV30 and TRBJ1-3; no clear D gene. The sequenced sample was peripheral blood, obtained on day 0 of AZD1222 vaccination. The receptor comes from an adult in good health. This CDR3 is CAWTSSGNTIYF. The CDR3 DNA sequence: TGTGCCTGGACGAGCTCTGGAAACACCATATATTTT.